Listed below are T cell receptor beta chains from one sample, sequenced in a study of cytomegalovirus exposure and HLA in healthy donors. Profiled with immunoSEQ multiplex PCR; TCRdb holds only in-frame clones, not every one. Of approximately 100,000 clones listed, roughly 79% were seen once; the top ten hold 4.5% to 5.5%. The material sequenced was PBMCs. The receptors shown here come from a woman aged 40 to 50 in good health and CMV-seronegative. Each CDR3 is given with its conserved first and last residue. D genes are given only for firm matches. Clone size appears in some rows only: once, few, many, or a class for an expanded clone.

once	TRBV29-1	TRBJ1-1	-	TGCAGCGTTGAAAGGGGGAACACTGAAGCTTTCTTT	CSVERGNTEAFF
few	TRBV20-1	TRBJ1-1	-	TGCAGTGCTACAGGGAACACTGAAGCTTTCTTT	CSATGNTEAFF
few	TRBV19	TRBJ1-1	-	TGTGCCAGTAAATTCCAGGTGAAAGCTTTCTTT	CASKFQVKAFF
once	TRBV28	TRBJ2-1	TRBD1	TGTGCCAGCAAGGACAGGATTAGCTCCTACAATGAGCAGTTCTTC	CASKDRISSYNEQFF
-	TRBV5-1	TRBJ2-1	-	TGCGCCAGCAGCTTGGCCCTAACAGGACCGAGGAGGGACAATGAGCAGTTCTTC	CASSLALTGPRRDNEQFF
few	TRBV6-5	TRBJ1-1	-	TGTGCCAGCAGCCAGACAAGTAACACTGAAGCTTTCTTT	CASSQTSNTEAFF
-	TRBV19	TRBJ2-5	TRBD2	TGTGCCAGTAGTACCCGGGTAGCGGGTTACGGGGAGACCCAGTACTTC	CASSTRVAGYGETQYF
-	TRBV7-2	TRBJ1-2	-	TGTGCCATAATGGCGGGGGCCTATGGCTACACCTTC	CAIMAGAYGYTF
-	TRBV14	TRBJ1-1	-	TGTGCCAGCAGCCAACTCTCGGGGGCTGAAGCTTTCTTT	CASSQLSGAEAFF
-	TRBV9	TRBJ1-1	-	TGTGCCAGCAGCGTGGGCAGCAACACTGAAGCTTTCTTT	CASSVGSNTEAFF
-	TRBV15	TRBJ1-2	-	TGTGCCACCAGCAGTGGGGGGAACTATGGCTACACCTTC	CATSSGGNYGYTF
-	TRBV4-3	TRBJ1-1	TRBD1	TGCGCCAGCAGCCCCAGGGGGCGGGGGACTGAAGCTTTCTTT	CASSPRGRGTEAFF
once	TRBV7-7	TRBJ2-3	TRBD2	TGTGCTAGCAGCCCCGGAGTAGCGGGGGTTTATACGCAGTATTTT	CASSPGVAGVYTQYF
few	TRBV7-2	TRBJ2-7	-	TGTGCCAGCAGCTTAGAGGCCGGGACACACTCCTACGAGCAGTACTTC	CASSLEAGTHSYEQYF
once	TRBV29-1	TRBJ2-5	TRBD1	TGCAGCGTGGAACCACAGGGGTTGGAGACCCAGTACTTC	CSVEPQGLETQYF
-	TRBV2	TRBJ1-1	-	TGTGCCAGTTCGGTAACCCGTTTGAACACTGAAGCTTTCTTT	CASSVTRLNTEAFF
-	TRBV15	TRBJ1-2	TRBD1	TGTGCCACCAGGGGCTGGACAGGGGATGGCTACACCTTC	CATRGWTGDGYTF
once	TRBV6-1	TRBJ1-5	-	TGTGCCAGCAGAGTACAAGTAGGAGGCAATCAGCCCCAGCATTTT	CASRVQVGGNQPQHF
-	TRBV4-1	TRBJ1-5	-	TGCGCCAGCAGCCAACCCCTGAGGAGTTCTCGGGTCTCGGATTTT	CASSQPLRSSRVSDF
once	TRBV5-3	TRBJ1-6	-	TGTGCCAGAAGCTTGGTGGCAGGGCATAATTCACCCCTCCACTTT	CARSLVAGHNSPLHF
-	TRBV5-1	TRBJ1-1	TRBD1	TGCGCCAGCAGCTTGGACGAGACAGGGGAGTTCGTTACCGAAGCTTTCTTT	CASSLDETGEFVTEAFF
-	TRBV7-7	TRBJ2-3	TRBD1	TGTGCCAGCAGCTCGACAGGGGGCTCAGATACGCAGTATTTT	CASSSTGGSDTQYF
-	TRBV5-6	TRBJ1-1	-	TGTGCCAGCAGCCCAGAATCCGGACTCCTTGTGAACACTGAAGCTTTCTTT	CASSPESGLLVNTEAFF
-	TRBV5-1	TRBJ2-5	TRBD1	TGCGCCAGCAGCATAAACAGGGGGCAGGAGACCCAGTACTTC	CASSINRGQETQYF
-	TRBV5-1	TRBJ1-1	TRBD1	TGCGCCAGCAGCTTAAACAGGGGAGGCACTGAAGCTTTCTTT	CASSLNRGGTEAFF
-	TRBV14	TRBJ2-2	-	TGTGCCAGCAGCAACCGGGACATGAACACCGGGGAGCTGTTTTTT	CASSNRDMNTGELFF
-	TRBV20-1	TRBJ1-2	-	TGCAGTCCTGGCCCCTACACCTTC	CSPGPYTF
-	TRBV15	TRBJ2-5	TRBD2	TGTGCCACCAGATCGGGACTAGCGAGTGAGACCCAGTACTTC	CATRSGLASETQYF
-	TRBV18	TRBJ1-2	TRBD1	TGTGCCAGCTCACCGCGAGGACAGGGGGCGGATGGCTACACCTTC	CASSPRGQGADGYTF
-	TRBV15	TRBJ2-7	-	TGTGCCACCAGCAGAGACGTAGTCTACGAGCAGTACTTC	CATSRDVVYEQYF
once	TRBV7-2	TRBJ2-1	TRBD1	TGTGCCAGCAGCTTTGGACAGGGCCACAATGAGCAGTTCTTC	CASSFGQGHNEQFF
-	TRBV7-9	TRBJ2-5	TRBD2	TGTGCCAGCAGCTCCCGGACTAGCGGGGGTCAGACCCAGTACTTC	CASSSRTSGGQTQYF
-	TRBV6-1	TRBJ1-2	TRBD1	TGTGCCAGCAGTGGGGCGCAGGGGGCTTGGGGCTACACCTTC	CASSGAQGAWGYTF
-	TRBV4-3	TRBJ1-3	TRBD1	TGCGCCAGCAGCCAGGACAGGGATCGAAACACCATATATTTT	CASSQDRDRNTIYF
-	TRBV5-1	TRBJ2-7	TRBD1	TGCGCCAGCAGCGCACCCGGGACAGCCTCCTACGAGCAGTACTTC	CASSAPGTASYEQYF
-	TRBV4-1	TRBJ1-4	TRBD1	TGCGCCAGCAGCCAACAGGGGGCCGGACGGAATGAAAAACTGTTTTTT	CASSQQGAGRNEKLFF
-	TRBV30	TRBJ1-6	-	TGTGCCTGGAGATTACACTATAATTCACCCCTCCACTTT	CAWRLHYNSPLHF
-	TRBV2	TRBJ1-2	-	TGTGCCAGCAGTGTTAGTTATGGCTACACCTTC	CASSVSYGYTF
-	TRBV6-1	TRBJ1-1	TRBD1	TGTGCCAGCAGTACCCACGGGACAGGAGAGATGGCTTTCTTT	CASSTHGTGEMAFF
-	TRBV13	TRBJ1-4	-	TGTGCCAGCAGCTACAGGGCGGGCGATGAAAAACTGTTTTTT	CASSYRAGDEKLFF
-	TRBV6-5	TRBJ1-5	-	TGTGCCAGCAGTATCGGGACATCAAATCAGCCCCAGCATTTT	CASSIGTSNQPQHF
once	TRBV19	TRBJ1-1	-	TGTGCCAGTAGTAACCGGGTCGGGGAAATGAGCCTGAGACCTGAAGCTTTCTTT	CASSNRVGEMSLRPEAFF
few	TRBV5-4	TRBJ2-3	TRBD1	TGTGCCAGCAGCACCGGGACAGTACAAGATACGCAGTATTTT	CASSTGTVQDTQYF
-	TRBV27	TRBJ1-5	TRBD1	TGTGCCAGCAGGACAGGGAGCGGCCAGCCCCAGCATTTT	CASRTGSGQPQHF